The 5 T cell receptor beta chains presented below share a single source sample, sequenced in a study of PD-1 and CTLA-4 blockade in melanoma (dated by TCRdb to the early 2020s). Libraries came from the immunoSEQ multiplex PCR assay. This is the immuneACCESS table as TCRdb keeps it, with only in-frame sequences that have V and J called. A part of the clones is gone; compared with another copy, unresolved V genes explain less than half, and the rest is unexplained. Present in this sample are roughly 30,000 clones, about nine tenths of which were seen just once. Clones ranked in the top ten supply around 5.8% of the sample. The source material was CD8+ T cells from peripheral blood, sampled from a patient given anti-PD-1 treatment. The receptors shown here come from a human donor with melanoma.

The rearrangement links TRBV14 to TRBJ2-5; D assignment may be TRBD1 or TRBD2 (5 bases each). Germline values: CDR1 SGHDN, CDR2 FVKESK. The CDR3 contains 17 residues. Trimming pared 2 bases from V and 5 bases from J, leaving 21 bases between. CDR3 DNA: TGTGCCAGCAGCCAAAGGTGGTCGGGGCTAGAATGGGAGACCCAGTACTTC. As protein: CASSQRWSGLEWETQYF.

The J gene is TRBJ2-2, the V gene TRBV29-1, with D possibly TRBD1 on 5 matching bases. From germline, CDR1 is SQVTM and CDR2 ANQGSEA. Trimming left V 4 bases short and J 7 bases short, with 10 bases between. The CDR3 consists of 12 residues. The CDR3 DNA follows: TGCAGCGTTGTTGGTAGGGGCGGGGAGCTGTTTTTT. It encodes CSVVGRGGELFF.

V is TRBV24-1 and J is TRBJ2-4, with D unresolved. Germline CDR1 reads KGHDR; CDR2 reads SFDVKD. The CDR3 runs 12 residues. The ends were cut back, 1 base at V and 8 bases at J, with 5 bases in the middle. CDR3 protein: CATSDLRDIQYF. The CDR3 DNA reads as TGTGCCACCAGTGATTTAAGGGACATTCAGTACTTC.

V and J are TRBV6-5 and TRBJ1-1, with D uncertain. V lost 3 bases and J 0 bases, leaving 8 bases between the germline ends. The CDR3 is 14 residues long. CDR1 is MNHEY, CDR2 SVGAGI, per germline. The CDR3 DNA sequence: TGTGCCAGCAGTTATACAGATATGAACACTGAAGCTTTCTTT. Amino acids: CASSYTDMNTEAFF.

The chain couples TRBV28 to TRBJ2-5; TRBD1 agrees at 7 bases. V lost 5 bases to trimming and J lost 1 base; unmatched junction nucleotides: 4. Germline assignment: CDR1 MDHEN and CDR2 SYDVKM. This CDR3 region has 14 residues. DNA of the CDR3: TGTGCCAGCAGTCTGGGGACAGCCCAAGAGACCCAGTACTTC. It codes for CASSLGTAQETQYF.